This record covers a single TCR beta chain. Using immunoSEQ multiplex PCR, the repertoire was profiled, and TCRdb retains in-frame clones only, with some absent. Of 150,000 or so clones in the sample, roughly nine tenths were seen once. Germline CDR1 MNHEY, CDR2 SMNVEV (reference sequence). The CDR3 is made up of 14 amino acids. Trimming shortened V by 5 bases and J by 4 bases, and 15 bases separated the two germline ends. The sample comes from a study of blood T cell repertoires in COVID-19. Background on the study: Some COVID-19 samples were acute and others convalescent; all came from the United States, Italy and Spain.

The V call is TRBV27, the J call TRBJ2-7, with a tentative D call TRBD1 (5 bases). Material for sequencing was peripheral blood. This TCR came from a man younger than 30 with COVID-19, enrolled during active disease. The CDR3 DNA reads as TGTGCCAGCAGTCTTCCCGACAGACCATACGAGCAGTACTTC. Its protein product is CASSLPDRPYEQYF.